This T cell receptor (beta chain) was recorded in a study of cytotoxic CD8 clonotypes in ibrutinib-treated CLL. Looking at the study overall: Averaging across samples gave roughly 250,000 productive templates and approximately 87,000 productive rearrangements.

Sequenced by immunoSEQ multiplex PCR; TCRdb stores in-frame clones only, minus some. In the table there are about 25,000 clones, less than 80% of which are singletons. The V gene end was trimmed by 4 bases and the J gene end by 0 bases; junction bases not matched to a gene: 15. CDR1 and CDR2 from the germline V gene are SGHVS and FQNEAQ. This CDR3 has 19 amino acids. The sequence was obtained from a human donor with chronic lymphocytic leukemia. Here the sequenced sample was PBMCs, taken before ibrutinib treatment. The chain has TRBV7-8 and TRBJ1-1; TRBD1 matches 9 bases. The CDR3 DNA follows: TGTGCCAGCAGCTCTCGACACATTAGACAGGGGGAGCTGAACACTGAAGCTTTCTTT. Amino acid sequence: CASSSRHIRQGELNTEAFF.